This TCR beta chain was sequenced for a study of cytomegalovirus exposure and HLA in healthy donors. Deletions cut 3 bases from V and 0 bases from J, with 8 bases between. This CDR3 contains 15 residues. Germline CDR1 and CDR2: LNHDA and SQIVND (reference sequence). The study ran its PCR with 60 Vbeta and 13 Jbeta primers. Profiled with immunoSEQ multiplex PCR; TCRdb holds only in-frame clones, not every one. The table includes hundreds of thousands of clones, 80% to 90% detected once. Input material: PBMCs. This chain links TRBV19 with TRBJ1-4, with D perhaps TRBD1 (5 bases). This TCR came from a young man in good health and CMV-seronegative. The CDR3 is CASSMGGATNEKLFF. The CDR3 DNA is TGTGCCAGTAGTATGGGAGGGGCAACTAATGAAAAACTGTTTTTT.